The source of this TCR beta chain is a study of PD-1 blockade in classical Hodgkin lymphoma. On the study more broadly: Patients had nivolumab dosed at 3 mg/kg, delivered intravenously every 2 weeks.

Clones were sequenced by immunoSEQ multiplex PCR, and TCRdb holds only the in-frame ones, with some missing. The repertoire holds just under 65,000 clones, with more than 80% as singletons. Study-level results: Newly diagnosed patients reportedly trailed healthy donors in baseline TCR diversity. Exclusion removed patients who began nivolumab under 1 year after ASCT.

The time point was: cycle 4 day 1 (C4D1), after less than 7 weeks of nivolumab. Each patient's relapse followed autologous stem cell transplantation, and brentuximab vedotin exposure varied. With respect to this clone: Antigen: not known.

CDR1 and CDR2 (germline): SGHVS, FNYEAQ. The CDR3 is made up of 16 amino acids. V lost 5 bases and J 5 bases, leaving 21 bases between the germline ends. Source: peripheral blood mononuclear cells (PBMCs), taken before the fourth cycle of nivolumab. The V call is TRBV7-6, the J call TRBJ2-5; no clear D gene. The source is a human donor with classical Hodgkin lymphoma. The CDR3 here is CASSPPEYYLGETQYF. CDR3 sequence (DNA): TGTGCCAGCAGCCCCCCAGAGTACTACCTTGGGGAGACCCAGTACTTC.